This entry describes one TCR beta chain. These data come from a study of shared T cell receptors in the human thymus. TCRdb keeps only in-frame clones here, not all; method: immunoSEQ multiplex PCR. The sample yields fewer than 700,000 clones, roughly 90% seen once. CDR1 and CDR2 (germline): SGHRS, YFSETQ. The CDR3 totals 18 residues. With 4 bases clipped from V and 3 bases from J, the junction kept 13 bases outside the gene matches. The same data also went into a second study, on human thymus T cells. That report notes: Corrective heart surgery yielded the resections from which the thymus tissue came. Thymic and blood repertoires appeared to display a bias in their usage of V and J genes.

This chain links TRBV5-1 with TRBJ2-3; TRBD2 matches 11 bases. Specimen: thymocytes. The receptor was isolated from a boy in the first two years of life with a congenital heart defect. The CDR3 loop is CASSPVLTASGRTDTQYF. Here the CDR3 DNA reads TGCGCCAGCAGCCCTGTGCTAACGGCTAGCGGGAGGACAGATACGCAGTATTTT.